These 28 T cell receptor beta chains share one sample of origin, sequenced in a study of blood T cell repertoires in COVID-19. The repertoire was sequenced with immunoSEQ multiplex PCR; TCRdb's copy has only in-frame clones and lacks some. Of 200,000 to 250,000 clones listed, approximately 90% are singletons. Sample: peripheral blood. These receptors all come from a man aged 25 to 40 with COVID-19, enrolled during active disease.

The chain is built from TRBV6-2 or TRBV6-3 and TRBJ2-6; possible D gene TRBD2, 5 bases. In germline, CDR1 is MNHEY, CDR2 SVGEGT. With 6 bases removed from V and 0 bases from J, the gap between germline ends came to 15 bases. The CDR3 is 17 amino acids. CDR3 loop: CASSHRRTSSGANVLTF. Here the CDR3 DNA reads TGTGCCAGCAGCCATCGAAGAACTAGCTCTGGGGCCAACGTCCTGACTTTC.

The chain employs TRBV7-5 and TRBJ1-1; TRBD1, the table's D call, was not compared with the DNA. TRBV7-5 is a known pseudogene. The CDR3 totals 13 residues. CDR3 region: CARRLGHCSEAFF. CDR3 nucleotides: TGTGCCAGAAGGTTGGGACACTGCTCCGAAGCTTTCTTT.

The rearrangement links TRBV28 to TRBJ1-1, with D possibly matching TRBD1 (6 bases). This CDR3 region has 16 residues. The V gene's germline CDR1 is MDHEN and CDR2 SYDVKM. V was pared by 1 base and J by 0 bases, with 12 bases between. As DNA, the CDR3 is TGTGCCAGCAGTTTATTGACAGGTCGGATGAACACTGAAGCTTTCTTT. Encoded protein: CASSLLTGRMNTEAFF.

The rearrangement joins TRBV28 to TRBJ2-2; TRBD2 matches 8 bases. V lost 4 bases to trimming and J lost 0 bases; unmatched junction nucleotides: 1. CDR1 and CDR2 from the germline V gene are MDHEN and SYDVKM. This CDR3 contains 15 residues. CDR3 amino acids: CASSSAGANTGELFF. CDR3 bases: TGTGCCAGCAGTTCAGCGGGGGCGAACACCGGGGAGCTGTTTTTT.

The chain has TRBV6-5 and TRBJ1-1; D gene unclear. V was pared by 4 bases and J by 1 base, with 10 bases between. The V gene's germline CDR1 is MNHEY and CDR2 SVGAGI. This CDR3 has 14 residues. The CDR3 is CASSLRLGNTEAFF. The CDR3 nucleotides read TGTGCCAGCAGTTTAAGGCTAGGGAACACTGAAGCTTTCTTT.

CDR3 sequence: CASSSGLDYNEQFF. CDR3 DNA sequence: TGTGCCAGCAGCTCGGGACTAGACTACAATGAGCAGTTCTTC. V and J are TRBV7-3 and TRBJ2-1, with 8 bases aligning to TRBD2. V was clipped by 4 bases and J by 3 bases; unmatched bases: 2. Per the germline V gene, CDR1 is SGHTA and CDR2 is FQGTGA. The CDR3 length is 14 residues.

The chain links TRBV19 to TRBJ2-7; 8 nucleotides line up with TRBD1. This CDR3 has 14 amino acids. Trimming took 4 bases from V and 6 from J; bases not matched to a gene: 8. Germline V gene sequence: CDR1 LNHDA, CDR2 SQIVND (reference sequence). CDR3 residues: CASSRQGSPGEQYF. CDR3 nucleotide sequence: TGTGCCAGTAGTAGACAGGGGAGTCCAGGCGAGCAGTACTTC.

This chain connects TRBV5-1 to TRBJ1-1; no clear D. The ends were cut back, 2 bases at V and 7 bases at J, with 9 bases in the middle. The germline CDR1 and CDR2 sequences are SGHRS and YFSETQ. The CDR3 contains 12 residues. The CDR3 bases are TGCGCCAGCAGCTTCGTTACTGGTGAAGCTTTCTTT. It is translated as CASSFVTGEAFF. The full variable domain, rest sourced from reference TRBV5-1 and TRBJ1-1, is KAGVTQTPRYLIKTRGQQVTLSCSPISGHRSVSWYQQTPGQGLQFLFEYFSETQRNKGNFPGRFSGRQFSNSRSEMNVSTLELGDSALYLCASSFVTGEAFFGQGTRLTVV.

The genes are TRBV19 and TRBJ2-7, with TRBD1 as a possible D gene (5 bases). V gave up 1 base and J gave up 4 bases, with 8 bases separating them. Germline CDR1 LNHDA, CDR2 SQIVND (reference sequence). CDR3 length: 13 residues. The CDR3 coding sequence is TGTGCCAGTAGTATAGGGGGCTTATACGAGCAGTACTTC. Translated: CASSIGGLYEQYF.

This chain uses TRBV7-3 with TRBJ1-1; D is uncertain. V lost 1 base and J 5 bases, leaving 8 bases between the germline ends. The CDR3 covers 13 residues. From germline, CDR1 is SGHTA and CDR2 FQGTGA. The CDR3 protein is CASSLMTRTEAFF. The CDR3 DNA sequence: TGTGCCAGCAGCTTAATGACGCGGACTGAAGCTTTCTTT. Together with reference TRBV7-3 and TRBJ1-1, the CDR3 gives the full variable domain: GAGVSQTPSNKVTEKGKYVELRCDPISGHTALYWYRQSLGQGPEFLIYFQGTGAADDSGLPNDRFFAVRPEGSVSTLKIQRTERGDSAVYLCASSLMTRTEAFFGQGTRLTVV.

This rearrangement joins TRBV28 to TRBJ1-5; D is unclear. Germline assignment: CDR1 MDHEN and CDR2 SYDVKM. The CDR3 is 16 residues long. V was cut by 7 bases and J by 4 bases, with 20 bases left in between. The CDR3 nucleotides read TGTGCCAGCACTCGGAGGGCGGTTGAGTTAAATCAGCCCCAGCATTTT. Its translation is CASTRRAVELNQPQHF.

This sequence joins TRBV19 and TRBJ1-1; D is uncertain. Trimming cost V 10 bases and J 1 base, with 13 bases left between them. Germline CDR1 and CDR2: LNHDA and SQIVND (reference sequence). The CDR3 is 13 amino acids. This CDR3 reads CAISGFGNTEAFF. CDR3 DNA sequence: TGTGCCATCAGCGGGTTCGGGAACACTGAAGCTTTCTTT.

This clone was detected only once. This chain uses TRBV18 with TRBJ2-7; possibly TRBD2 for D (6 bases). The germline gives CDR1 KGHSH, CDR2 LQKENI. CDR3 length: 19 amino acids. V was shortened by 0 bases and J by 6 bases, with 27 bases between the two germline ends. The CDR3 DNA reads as TGTGCCAGCTCACCACCGGGTAGGGAGGCTGGGTCGGAGGTTCTCGAGCAGTACTTC. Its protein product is CASSPPGREAGSEVLEQYF.

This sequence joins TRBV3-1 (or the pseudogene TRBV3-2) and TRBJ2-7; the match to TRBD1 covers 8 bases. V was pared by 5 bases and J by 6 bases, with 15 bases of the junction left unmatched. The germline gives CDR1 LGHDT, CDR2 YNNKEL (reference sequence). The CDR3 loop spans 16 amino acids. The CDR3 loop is CASSAGVWQGAAEQYF. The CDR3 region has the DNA TGTGCCAGCAGCGCCGGGGTGTGGCAGGGGGCGGCCGAGCAGTACTTC.

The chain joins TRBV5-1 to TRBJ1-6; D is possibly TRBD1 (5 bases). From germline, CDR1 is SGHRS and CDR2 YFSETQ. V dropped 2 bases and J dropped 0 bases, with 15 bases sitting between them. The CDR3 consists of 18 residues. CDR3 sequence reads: CASSLKMTVGSYNSPLHF. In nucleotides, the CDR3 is TGCGCCAGCAGCTTAAAAATGACAGTTGGCTCCTATAATTCACCCCTCCACTTT.

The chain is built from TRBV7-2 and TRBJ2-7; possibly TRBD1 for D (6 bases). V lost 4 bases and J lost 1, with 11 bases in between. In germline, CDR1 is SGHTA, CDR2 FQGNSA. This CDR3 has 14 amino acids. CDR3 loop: CASSWTGTSYEQYF. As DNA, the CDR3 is TGTGCCAGCAGCTGGACCGGGACATCCTACGAGCAGTACTTC.

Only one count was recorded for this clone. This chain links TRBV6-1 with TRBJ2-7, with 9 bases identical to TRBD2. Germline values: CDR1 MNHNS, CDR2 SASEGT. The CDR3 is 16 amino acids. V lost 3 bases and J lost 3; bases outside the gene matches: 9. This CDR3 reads CASSEVELAGFYEQYF. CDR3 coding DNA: TGTGCCAGCAGTGAGGTGGAACTAGCGGGTTTCTACGAGCAGTACTTC.

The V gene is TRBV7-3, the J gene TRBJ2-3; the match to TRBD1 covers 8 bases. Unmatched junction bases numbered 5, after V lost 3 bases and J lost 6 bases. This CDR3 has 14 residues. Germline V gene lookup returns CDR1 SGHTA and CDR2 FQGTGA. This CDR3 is CASSFRQGSDTQYF. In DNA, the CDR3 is TGTGCCAGCAGCTTTAGACAGGGGAGCGATACGCAGTATTTT.

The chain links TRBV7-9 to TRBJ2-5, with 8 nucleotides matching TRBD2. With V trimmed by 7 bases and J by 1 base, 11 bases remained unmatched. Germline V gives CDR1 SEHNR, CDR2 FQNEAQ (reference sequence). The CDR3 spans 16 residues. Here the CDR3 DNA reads TGTGCCAGCACCCCTCGGGCGGGAGGCCGCCAAGAGACCCAGTACTTC. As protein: CASTPRAGGRQETQYF. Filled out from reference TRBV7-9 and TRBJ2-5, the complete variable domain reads DTGVSQNPRHKITKRGQNVTFRCDPISEHNRLYWYRQTLGQGPEFLTYFQNEAQLEKSRLLSDRFSAERPKGSFSTLEIQRTEQGDSAMYLCASTPRAGGRQETQYFGPGTRLLVL.

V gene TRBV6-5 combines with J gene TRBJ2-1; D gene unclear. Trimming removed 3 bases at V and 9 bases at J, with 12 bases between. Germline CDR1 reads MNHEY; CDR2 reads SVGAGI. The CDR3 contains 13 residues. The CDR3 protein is CASSYFRVAEQFF. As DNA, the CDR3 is TGTGCCAGCAGTTATTTTCGGGTAGCTGAGCAGTTCTTC.

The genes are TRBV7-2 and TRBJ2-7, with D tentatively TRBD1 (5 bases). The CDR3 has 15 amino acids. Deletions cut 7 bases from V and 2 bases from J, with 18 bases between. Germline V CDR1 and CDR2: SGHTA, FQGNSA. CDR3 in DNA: TGTGCCAGCACTCAGAACCAGGGTGGGGCCTACGAGCAGTACTTC. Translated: CASTQNQGGAYEQYF.

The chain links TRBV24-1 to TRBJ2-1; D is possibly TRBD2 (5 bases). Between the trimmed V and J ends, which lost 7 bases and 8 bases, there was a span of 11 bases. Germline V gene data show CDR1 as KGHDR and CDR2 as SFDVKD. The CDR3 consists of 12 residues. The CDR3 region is CATSAGGYEQFF. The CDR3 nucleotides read TGTGCCACCAGCGCCGGAGGTTATGAGCAGTTCTTC.

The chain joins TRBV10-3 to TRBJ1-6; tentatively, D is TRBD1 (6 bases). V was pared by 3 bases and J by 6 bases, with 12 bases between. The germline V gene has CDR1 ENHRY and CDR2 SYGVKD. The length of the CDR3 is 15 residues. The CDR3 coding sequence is TGTGCCATCAGTGAAAGGGGGATTGGTAATTCACCCCTCCACTTT. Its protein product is CAISERGIGNSPLHF.

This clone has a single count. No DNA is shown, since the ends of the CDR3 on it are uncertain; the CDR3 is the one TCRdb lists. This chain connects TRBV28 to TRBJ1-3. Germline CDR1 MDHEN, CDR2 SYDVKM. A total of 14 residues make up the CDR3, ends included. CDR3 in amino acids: CASSTSGAGNTIYF.

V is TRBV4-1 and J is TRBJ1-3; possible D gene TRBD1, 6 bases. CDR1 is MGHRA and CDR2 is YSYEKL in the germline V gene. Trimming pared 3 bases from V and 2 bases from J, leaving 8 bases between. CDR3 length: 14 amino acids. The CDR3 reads CASSHNRAGNTIYF. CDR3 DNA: TGCGCCAGCAGCCATAACAGGGCTGGAAACACCATATATTTT.

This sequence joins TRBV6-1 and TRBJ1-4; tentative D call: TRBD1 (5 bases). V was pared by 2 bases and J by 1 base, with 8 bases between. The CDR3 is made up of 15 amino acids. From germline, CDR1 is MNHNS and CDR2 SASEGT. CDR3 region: CASSEQGGTNEKLFF. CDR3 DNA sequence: TGTGCCAGCAGTGAACAGGGTGGAACTAATGAAAAACTGTTTTTT.

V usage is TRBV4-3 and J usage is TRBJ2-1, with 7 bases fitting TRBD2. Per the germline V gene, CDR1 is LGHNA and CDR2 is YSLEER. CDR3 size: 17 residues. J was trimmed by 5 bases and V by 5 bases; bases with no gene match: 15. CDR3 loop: CASSNPGQRGAHNEQFF. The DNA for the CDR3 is TGCGCCAGCAGCAACCCCGGCCAGCGGGGTGCCCACAATGAGCAGTTCTTC.

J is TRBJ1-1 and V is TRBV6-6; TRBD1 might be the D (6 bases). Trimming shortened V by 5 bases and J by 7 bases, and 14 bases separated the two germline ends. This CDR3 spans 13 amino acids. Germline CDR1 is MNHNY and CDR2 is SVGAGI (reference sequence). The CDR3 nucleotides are TGTGCCAGCAGTGTACAGGGAGCCCTTGAAGCTTTCTTT. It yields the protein CASSVQGALEAFF.